These 29 T cell receptor beta chains were all obtained from the same sample, sequenced in a study of CD8 T cells in Susac syndrome. RNA in amounts of roughly 0.5 to 1 ug was reverse transcribed with random hexamers. TCRdb re-derived calls from the immunoSEQ multiplex PCR reads in MiXCR, one entry per CDR3 protein. The top ten hold more than 0.095% of the sample, which has about 130,000 distinct CDR3 sequences, about 95% seen once. The sample comprised CD4+ T cells from PBMCs. The receptors stem from a human donor in good health.

J is TRBJ2-7 and V is TRBV28; possibly TRBD1 or TRBD2 for D (6 bases each). Trimming cost V 10 bases and J 4 bases, with 17 bases left between them. Germline lookup yields CDR1 MDHEN and CDR2 SYDVKM. The CDR3 runs 13 residues. CDR3 protein: CAILGGRMYEQYF. For the CDR3, the DNA is TGTGCCATCCTGGGGGGCCGGATGTACGAGCAGTACTTC.

The V gene is TRBV10-3, the J gene TRBJ2-1; D possibly matches TRBD1 or TRBD2 (5 bases each). From germline, CDR1 is ENHRY and CDR2 SYGVKD. The length of the CDR3 is 12 residues. V was shortened by 8 bases and J by 1 base, with 6 bases between the two germline ends. CDR3 region: CAIGGSYNEQFF. CDR3 DNA sequence: TGTGCCATCGGGGGTTCCTACAATGAGCAGTTCTTC.

The V gene is TRBV2, the J gene TRBJ2-5, with D perhaps TRBD2 (6 bases). CDR1 is SNHLY, CDR2 FYNNEI, per germline. CDR3 length: 13 amino acids. The V and J ends lost 7 bases and 4 bases respectively, with 13 bases between them. The CDR3 is CASTGGSRETQYF. The CDR3 nucleotides are TGTGCCAGCACTGGGGGGAGCCGAGAGACCCAGTACTTC.

The chain joins TRBV30 to TRBJ2-1; 12 bases line up with TRBD2. The CDR3 has 15 residues. From germline, CDR1 is GTSNPN and CDR2 SVGIG (reference sequence). After removal of 0 bases from V and 8 bases from J, the junction contained 5 bases not matched to a gene. The CDR3 region is CAWSVGGLAGDEQFF. The DNA of the CDR3 is TGTGCCTGGAGTGTAGGGGGACTAGCGGGTGATGAGCAGTTCTTC.

The chain combines TRBV4-2 with TRBJ2-5; D perhaps matches TRBD1 (5 bases). CDR1 and CDR2 from the germline V gene are LGHNA and YNFKEQ. Between the trimmed V and J ends, which lost 3 bases and 5 bases, there was a span of 22 bases. This CDR3 spans 17 amino acids. The CDR3 loop reads CASSHLPLGSGKETQYF. The CDR3 region has the DNA TGTGCCAGCAGCCACCTCCCTTTAGGCTCAGGGAAGGAGACCCAGTACTTC.

The rearrangement uses TRBV3-1 and TRBJ2-7; D unresolved. Germline V gives CDR1 LGHDT, CDR2 YNNKEL (reference sequence). The CDR3 has 15 residues. Trimming shortened V by 8 bases and J by 0 bases, and 17 bases separated the two germline ends. The CDR3 region has the DNA TGTGCCAGCGGAACCCGACGGATGGGCTCCTACGAGCAGTACTTC. This sequence encodes CASGTRRMGSYEQYF.

The chain employs TRBV3-1 and TRBJ1-2, with D possibly TRBD1 on 5 matching bases. Germline V gene lookup returns CDR1 LGHDT and CDR2 YNNKEL (reference sequence). The ends were cut back, 3 bases at V and 4 bases at J, with 15 bases in the middle. The CDR3 is 15 residues long. The DNA of the CDR3 is TGTGCCAGCAGCCACTCTGGGGGGGAGGTCTATGGCTACACCTTC. Translating it yields CASSHSGGEVYGYTF.

The rearrangement links TRBV18 to TRBJ1-4; D is possibly TRBD1 (5 bases). Trimming cost V 6 bases and J 8 bases, with 16 bases left between them. The CDR3 covers 14 residues. Germline CDR1 KGHSH, CDR2 LQKENI. The CDR3 DNA follows: TGTGCCAGCTCGGCGAGGGGAGTTCAGGAAAAACTGTTTTTT. Translating gives CASSARGVQEKLFF.

This chain uses TRBV29-1 with TRBJ2-1; D call uncertain. Per germline, CDR1 SQVTM and CDR2 ANQGSEA. The CDR3 length is 13 residues. The V gene lost 5 bases and the J gene lost 0 bases, with 8 bases spanning the gap. The CDR3 region has the DNA TGCAGCGTTCTCAGGATCTCCTACAATGAGCAGTTCTTC. It yields the protein CSVLRISYNEQFF.

The V and J genes are TRBV7-2 and TRBJ2-7; D may correspond to TRBD1 or TRBD2 (5 bases each). Germline V gene data show CDR1 as SGHTA and CDR2 as FQGNSA. Trimming took 1 base from V and 4 from J, leaving 17 bases between them. CDR3 length equals 16 residues. CDR3 region: CASSLGPRGGLYEQYF. The CDR3 DNA reads TGTGCCAGCAGCTTAGGTCCCCGGGGCGGTCTGTACGAGCAGTACTTC.

The chain is built from TRBV15 and TRBJ2-7; 9 nucleotides match TRBD1. With V trimmed by 0 bases and J by 6 bases, 9 bases remained unmatched. The CDR3 sequence is 16 residues long. In germline, CDR1 is LNHNV, CDR2 YYDKDF (reference sequence). The chain's CDR3 is CATSRDLPGQGFEQYF. The CDR3 bases are TGTGCCACCAGCAGAGACCTTCCGGGACAGGGATTCGAGCAGTACTTC.

V is TRBV2 and J is TRBJ2-3, with a possible D match to TRBD2 (5 bases). The V gene lost 3 bases and the J gene lost 6 bases, with 19 bases spanning the gap. The germline V gene encodes CDR1 SNHLY and CDR2 FYNNEI. This CDR3 has 16 amino acids. In DNA, the CDR3 is TGTGCCAGCAGTGAGGCCTGGGAAGGGAGCAGGGATACGCAGTATTTT. Its translation: CASSEAWEGSRDTQYF.

The V gene is TRBV7-9, the J gene TRBJ2-1; the D is unclear. The CDR3 loop spans 12 amino acids. Germline V gene lookup returns CDR1 SEHNR and CDR2 FQNEAQ (reference sequence). Trimming cost V 5 bases and J 7 bases, with 9 bases left between them. The CDR3 protein is CASSQSWNEQFF. The DNA for the CDR3 is TGTGCCAGCAGCCAAAGTTGGAATGAGCAGTTCTTC.

The chain employs TRBV3-1 and TRBJ2-7; the D gene is possibly TRBD2 (7 bases). Germline values: CDR1 LGHDT, CDR2 YNNKEL (reference sequence). Trimming removed 6 bases from V and 4 bases from J, with 13 bases in between. This CDR3 spans 13 amino acids. The CDR3 region is CASSLGGEYEQYF. The CDR3 nucleotides are TGTGCCAGCAGTCTAGGGGGGGAGTACGAGCAGTACTTC.

The genes are TRBV29-1 and TRBJ1-2, with 7 bases aligning to TRBD1. Trimming cost V 0 bases and J 4 bases; bases outside gene matches: 11. Germline V CDR1 and CDR2: SQVTM, ANQGSEA. The CDR3 extends over 16 amino acids. The CDR3 DNA reads as TGCAGCGTTGAAGATCAAGGGCAGGGGGTTGGCTATGGCTACACCTTC. Its translation is CSVEDQGQGVGYGYTF.

The chain uses TRBV29-1 and TRBJ1-1, with a tentative D call TRBD1 (5 bases). CDR3 length: 12 residues. V was trimmed by 7 bases and J by 8 bases, leaving 17 bases between them. Germline V lookup: CDR1 SQVTM, CDR2 ANQGSEA. The CDR3 DNA reads as TGCAGCGGGGGGGGGTCGTTCTCCGAAGCTTTCTTT. Amino acids: CSGGGSFSEAFF.

The chain couples TRBV20-1 to TRBJ2-7, with 13 positions matching TRBD2. The junction had 5 bases not matched to a gene; V was cut back by 6 bases and J by 6 bases. The CDR3 has 13 residues. Germline CDR1 is DFQATT and CDR2 is SNEGSKA (reference sequence). The CDR3 DNA sequence: TGCAGTGCCAGACTAGCGGGAGGCCCCGAGCAGTACTTC. Encoded protein: CSARLAGGPEQYF.

This clonotype was detected only once. The chain recombines TRBV5-1 with TRBJ1-5, with 7 bases aligning to TRBD1. The length of the CDR3 is 15 residues. Trimming removed 5 bases from V and 6 bases from J; junction bases left unmatched: 11. Germline loops: CDR1 SGHRS, CDR2 YFSETQ. CDR3 DNA: TGCGCCAGCAGACCCGGCACAGGGGCCCTTCAGCCCCAGCATTTT. Translated: CASRPGTGALQPQHF. The full variable domain, rest sourced from reference TRBV5-1 and TRBJ1-5, is KAGVTQTPRYLIKTRGQQVTLSCSPISGHRSVSWYQQTPGQGLQFLFEYFSETQRNKGNFPGRFSGRQFSNSRSEMNVSTLELGDSALYLCASRPGTGALQPQHFGDGTRLSIL.

This rearrangement joins TRBV7-2 to TRBJ1-4; D may be TRBD1 (5 bases). The length of the CDR3 is 15 residues. Looked up from germline, CDR1 is SGHTA and CDR2 is FQGNSA. The ends were cut back, 1 base at V and 8 bases at J, with 14 bases in the middle. CDR3 protein: CASSLGQGWREKLFF. The CDR3 DNA follows: TGTGCCAGCAGCTTAGGTCAGGGATGGAGGGAAAAACTGTTTTTT.

This clonotype has only one observation. The chain combines TRBV4-1 with TRBJ2-5; 12 nucleotides match TRBD1. Germline loops: CDR1 MGHRA, CDR2 YSYEKL. V was clipped by 5 bases and J by 6 bases; unmatched bases: 7. The length of the CDR3 is 15 residues. The CDR3 here is CASSFGTGGRQTQYF. The CDR3 coding sequence is TGCGCCAGCAGCTTCGGGACAGGGGGCAGGCAGACCCAGTACTTC.

The chain carries TRBV5-6 and TRBJ2-3; 9 bases agree with TRBD2. Germline V gives CDR1 SGHDT, CDR2 YYEEEE. The CDR3 runs 14 residues. V lost 7 bases to trimming and J lost 3 bases; unmatched junction nucleotides: 6. The DNA of the CDR3 is TGTGCCAGCTCACAGAGCGGGAGGACAGATACGCAGTATTTT. Protein product: CASSQSGRTDTQYF.

This chain connects TRBV19 to TRBJ2-7; TRBD1 agrees at 10 bases. Germline CDR1 is LNHDA and CDR2 is SQIVND (reference sequence). The CDR3 length is 15 residues. The junction had 10 bases not matched to a gene; V was cut back by 5 bases and J by 6 bases. The CDR3: CASSSPGQGKGEQYF. CDR3 nucleotides: TGTGCCAGTAGTTCACCGGGACAGGGGAAAGGCGAGCAGTACTTC.

The rearrangement uses TRBV18 and TRBJ2-7; D call uncertain. The length of the CDR3 is 11 residues. Germline CDR1 and CDR2: KGHSH and LQKENI. V shed 3 bases and J shed 3 bases, with 3 bases lying between them. The CDR3 is CASSPDYEQYF. The CDR3 bases are TGTGCCAGCTCACCTGACTACGAGCAGTACTTC. Filled out from reference TRBV18 and TRBJ2-7, the complete variable domain reads NAGVMQNPRHLVRRRGQEARLRCSPMKGHSHVYWYRQLPEEGLKFMVYLQKENIIDESGMPKERFSAEFPKEGPSILRIQQVVRGDSAAYFCASSPDYEQYFGPGTRLTVT.

The rearrangement links TRBV29-1 to TRBJ2-1; a possible D gene is TRBD2 (5 bases). CDR1 SQVTM and CDR2 ANQGSEA come from the germline V gene. This CDR3 comprises 14 residues. V was clipped by 2 bases and J by 0 bases, with 8 bases between them. CDR3 nucleotide sequence: TGCAGCGTTGAACAGCGGAGCTCCTACAATGAGCAGTTCTTC. Translating it yields CSVEQRSSYNEQFF.

J is TRBJ1-2 and V is TRBV30; 7 bases match TRBD1. The CDR3 is 13 residues long. Trimming took 3 bases from V and 6 from J; bases not matched to a gene: 7. Germline V gene lookup returns CDR1 GTSNPN and CDR2 SVGIG (reference sequence). The DNA for the CDR3 is TGTGCCTGGAGGAGGGGGCGGAGAGATGGCTACACCTTC. Translation: CAWRRGRRDGYTF.

The V gene is TRBV29-1, the J gene TRBJ2-7; possibly TRBD1 or TRBD2 for D (7 bases each). CDR1 is SQVTM and CDR2 is ANQGSEA in the germline V gene. The CDR3 loop spans 13 amino acids. V was pared by 8 bases and J by 1 base, with 15 bases between. The CDR3 spells CSTGRGRSYEQYF. The CDR3 DNA reads TGCAGCACTGGGAGGGGGCGATCCTACGAGCAGTACTTC.

The V and J genes are TRBV14 and TRBJ1-2, with D possibly being TRBD1 (5 bases). The germline V gene has CDR1 SGHDN and CDR2 FVKESK. The CDR3 contains 14 residues. Trimming took off 4 bases at V and 3 bases at J, with 12 bases between the two ends. For the CDR3, the DNA is TGTGCCAGCAGCCGCCTGGGGGGTGACTATGGCTACACCTTC. Amino acid sequence: CASSRLGGDYGYTF.

The CDR3 region is CASSFRSSGRVEQYF. The CDR3, as DNA: TGTGCCAGCAGTTTTAGGTCTAGCGGGAGAGTCGAGCAGTACTTC. This sequence joins TRBV12-3 or TRBV12-4 and TRBJ2-7; TRBD2 matches at 10 bases. The CDR3 sequence is 15 residues long. The V segment lost 3 bases and the J segment 6 bases; nucleotides outside the gene matches: 8.

This rearrangement joins TRBV29-1 to TRBJ1-5; weak D call: TRBD1 (6 bases). Germline lookup yields CDR1 SQVTM and CDR2 ANQGSEA. The CDR3 contains 15 residues. Trimming shortened V by 4 bases and J by 2 bases, and 15 bases separated the two germline ends. The DNA for the CDR3 is TGCAGCGTTGCCGAAGGGGGGGCTGGCAATCAGCCCCAGCATTTT. This sequence encodes CSVAEGGAGNQPQHF.